Below are 22 T cell receptor beta chains sequenced from a single sample in a study of T cell responses to AZD1222 COVID-19 vaccine. The table came from immunoSEQ multiplex PCR; TCRdb's copy has only in-frame clones and leaves some out. The sample has some 160,000 clones, 87% seen once. The sequenced sample was peripheral blood, obtained 28 days after the second AZD1222 dose. These receptors originate from an adult who received the AZD1222 COVID-19 vaccine.

This clone showed up just once. The chain carries TRBV27 and TRBJ1-2; 10 bases line up with TRBD1. There are 13 residues in the CDR3. V lost 6 bases, J lost 7 bases, and 5 bases stayed unmatched. The germline V gene encodes CDR1 MNHEY and CDR2 SMNVEV (reference sequence). This CDR3 is CASRDRGHGGYTF. The DNA for the CDR3 is TGTGCCAGCAGAGACAGGGGGCACGGTGGCTACACCTTC.

This chain connects TRBV4-2 to TRBJ2-7; D is ambiguous. Germline V gene sequence: CDR1 LGHNA, CDR2 YNFKEQ. The V and J ends lost 0 bases and 0 bases respectively, with 3 bases between them. CDR3 length equals 13 residues. CDR3 sequence (DNA): TGTGCCAGCAGCCAAGACACCTCCTACGAGCAGTACTTC. This sequence encodes CASSQDTSYEQYF.

This sequence joins TRBV28 and TRBJ1-4; 8 bases agree with TRBD1. The trim removed 8 bases at V and 3 bases at J, leaving 14 bases unmatched. The CDR3 contains 17 residues. Germline V CDR1 and CDR2: MDHEN, SYDVKM. The CDR3 DNA sequence: TGTGCCAGCGCCGACAGGGGCATAGTTTCGGCTAATGAAAAACTGTTTTTT. Amino acids: CASADRGIVSANEKLFF.

This clone has a single count. The CDR3 here is CASSSRLAGASYEQYF. The CDR3 coding sequence is TGTGCCAGCAGCTCCCGACTAGCGGGGGCCTCCTACGAGCAGTACTTC. V is TRBV3-1 (or the pseudogene TRBV3-2) and J is TRBJ2-7; 12 bases agree with TRBD2. The CDR3 has 16 residues. Looked up from germline, CDR1 is LGHDT and CDR2 is YNNKEL (reference sequence). J lost 0 bases, V lost 5 bases, and 5 bases had no gene match.

This clone appeared once. The V and J genes are TRBV7-2 and TRBJ2-3; D is perhaps TRBD1 (7 bases). The germline V gene has CDR1 SGHTA and CDR2 FQGNSA. The CDR3 is 14 residues long. V was shortened by 9 bases and J by 5 bases, with 18 bases between the two germline ends. The CDR3 loop is CASRRGPGRDTQYF. The CDR3 DNA is TGTGCCAGTCGGAGGGGGCCAGGGAGAGATACGCAGTATTTT. The full variable domain, rest sourced from reference TRBV7-2 and TRBJ2-3, is GAGVSQSPSNKVTEKGKDVELRCDPISGHTALYWYRQSLGQGLEFLIYFQGNSAPDKSGLPSDRFSAERTGGSVSTLTIQRTQQEDSAVYLCASRRGPGRDTQYFGPGTRLTVL.

The V and J genes are TRBV5-1 and TRBJ1-2; the match to TRBD1 covers 10 bases. The CDR3 has 17 amino acids. Germline V gives CDR1 SGHRS, CDR2 YFSETQ. Germline trimming cut 0 bases from V and 8 bases from J; bases unmatched to any gene: 13. The CDR3 is CASSLVATGGLGAGYTF. The CDR3 DNA is TGCGCCAGCAGCTTGGTCGCGACAGGGGGCCTTGGGGCCGGCTACACCTTC.

The chain combines TRBV4-2 with TRBJ1-1; D not resolved. The CDR3 runs to 15 residues. Between the trimmed V and J ends, which lost 1 base and 0 bases, there was a span of 9 bases. The germline V gene encodes CDR1 LGHNA and CDR2 YNFKEQ. CDR3: CASSQASLLNTEAFF. CDR3 coding DNA: TGTGCCAGCAGCCAAGCCTCCCTTTTGAACACTGAAGCTTTCTTT.

The rearrangement links TRBV7-2 to TRBJ2-1; 11 bases match TRBD2. After removal of 5 bases from V and 4 bases from J, the junction contained 4 bases not matched to a gene. There are 15 residues in the CDR3. The germline gives CDR1 SGHTA, CDR2 FQGNSA. CDR3 loop: CASSITSGSYNEQFF. The CDR3 bases are TGTGCCAGCAGCATAACTAGCGGGAGTTACAATGAGCAGTTCTTC.

The chain uses TRBV11-2 and TRBJ2-3; D may be TRBD1 or TRBD2 (5 bases each). This CDR3 is built from 16 residues. Germline-derived CDR1 and CDR2 are SGHAT and FQNNGV. Between the trimmed V and J ends, which lost 0 bases and 2 bases, there was a span of 12 bases. CDR3: CASSLDRFGATDTQYF. The CDR3 nucleotides read TGTGCCAGCAGCTTAGATCGATTCGGGGCCACAGATACGCAGTATTTT. Variable domain in full (rest from reference TRBV11-2 and TRBJ2-3): EAGVAQSPRYKIIEKRQSVAFWCNPISGHATLYWYQQILGQGPKLLIQFQNNGVVDDSQLPKDRFSAERLKGVDSTLKIQPAKLEDSAVYLCASSLDRFGATDTQYFGPGTRLTVL.

The rearrangement uses TRBV2 and TRBJ1-4; no reliable D call. V lost 4 bases, J lost 0 bases, and 9 bases lay in between. The CDR3 contains 15 residues. The germline V gene has CDR1 SNHLY and CDR2 FYNNEI. The DNA of the CDR3 is TGTGCCAGCAGTGCGGTCCGGACAACTAATGAAAAACTGTTTTTT. The encoded protein is CASSAVRTTNEKLFF.

V and J are TRBV10-1 and TRBJ2-7; TRBD2 aligns across 9 bases. Germline V gives CDR1 WNHNN, CDR2 SYGVQD (reference sequence). This CDR3 region has 13 residues. The trim removed 6 bases at V and 5 bases at J, leaving 5 bases unmatched. The CDR3 sequence: CASSLRLADEQYF. Written as DNA, the CDR3 is TGCGCCAGCAGCCTAAGACTAGCGGACGAGCAGTACTTC.

The chain links TRBV30 to TRBJ1-1; 8 positions match TRBD1. CDR3 size: 14 residues. The J segment lost 6 bases and the V segment lost 2 bases, leaving 8 bases of the junction unmatched. CDR1 and CDR2 from the germline V gene are GTSNPN and SVGIG (reference sequence). The CDR3 region is CAWSKTGVGAEAFF. CDR3 coding DNA: TGTGCCTGGAGTAAGACAGGGGTTGGCGCTGAAGCTTTCTTT.

The V gene is TRBV7-5, the J gene TRBJ2-6; TRBD2, the table's D call, lacks a check against the DNA. TRBV7-5 is a pseudogene locus. The CDR3 sequence is 20 residues long. The CDR3 DNA follows: TGTGTCAGAAGCAACCAGAATCGGAGGGGGGGCGCTCCTGGGGCCAACGTCCTGACTTTC. Residues: CVRSNQNRRGGAPGANVLTF.

The V call is TRBV6-1, the J call TRBJ1-1; TRBD1 might be the D (5 bases). CDR1 and CDR2 from the germline V gene are MNHNS and SASEGT. This CDR3 is built from 13 residues. With 3 bases removed from V and 6 bases from J, the gap between germline ends came to 11 bases. The CDR3 DNA reads TGTGCCAGCAGTGAGGCGGGGGTAGCTGAAGCTTTCTTT. This gives the protein CASSEAGVAEAFF.

V and J are TRBV19 and TRBJ2-5, with a weak D call TRBD1 (5 bases). Germline CDR1 is LNHDA and CDR2 is SQIVND (reference sequence). The CDR3 contains 15 residues. Deletions cut 0 bases from V and 1 base from J, with 9 bases between. Here the CDR3 DNA reads TGTGCCAGTAGTATAGATCCAGGGTTCCAAGAGACCCAGTACTTC. Its translation is CASSIDPGFQETQYF.

The chain recombines TRBV9 with TRBJ2-1; tentatively, D is TRBD2 (5 bases). The germline V gene has CDR1 SGDLS and CDR2 YYNGEE. V lost 0 bases and J 7 bases, leaving 11 bases between the germline ends. The CDR3 runs to 14 residues. The CDR3 protein is CASSVGWGVNEQFF. CDR3 coding DNA: TGTGCCAGCAGCGTAGGGTGGGGAGTAAATGAGCAGTTCTTC.

The V call is TRBV15, the J call TRBJ2-3; 8 bases are a match to TRBD2. The V and J ends lost 0 bases and 2 bases, in that order; junction bases with no gene match: 13. The CDR3 is 19 amino acids. Germline values: CDR1 LNHNV, CDR2 YYDKDF (reference sequence). In nucleotides, the CDR3 is TGTGCCACCAGCAGAGACCGGGAGGCGGGGGGCAGGTCCACAGATACGCAGTATTTT. It encodes CATSRDREAGGRSTDTQYF.

The chain is built from TRBV5-8 and TRBJ2-3; D not certain. The germline CDR1 and CDR2 sequences are SGHTS and YDEGEE. This CDR3 has 13 amino acids. The ends were cut back, 2 bases at V and 6 bases at J, with 10 bases in the middle. The CDR3 protein is CASSFRGSDTQYF. The CDR3 DNA reads TGTGCCAGCAGCTTTCGCGGCTCTGATACGCAGTATTTT.

The CDR3 loop is CASSLGTGSMNTEAFF. CDR3 coding DNA: TGTGCCAGCAGCCTCGGGACAGGTTCTATGAACACTGAAGCTTTCTTT. The genes are TRBV4-2 and TRBJ1-1; TRBD1 aligns across 8 bases. With V trimmed by 4 bases and J by 0 bases, 7 bases remained unmatched. CDR1 and CDR2 (germline): LGHNA, YNFKEQ. There are 16 residues in the CDR3.

Here the CDR3 DNA reads TGTGCCAGCAGTGAATCCGGGGATTTATCTAACTATGGCTACACCTTC. Translating it yields CASSESGDLSNYGYTF. The J gene is TRBJ1-2, the V gene TRBV25-1; D unclear. The CDR3 is made up of 16 amino acids. V was clipped by 1 base and J by 0 bases, with 12 bases between them. Germline-derived CDR1 and CDR2 are MGHDK and SYGVNS.

The chain joins TRBV9 to TRBJ1-3, with TRBD1 as a possible D gene (5 bases). The germline V gene has CDR1 SGDLS and CDR2 YYNGEE. CDR3 length equals 15 residues. The germline V and J ends were trimmed by 0 bases and 4 bases, with 11 bases remaining between them. CDR3 amino acids: CASSVAGGTGNTIYF. The CDR3 DNA reads TGTGCCAGCAGCGTAGCTGGGGGGACCGGAAACACCATATATTTT.

The chain is built from TRBV19 and TRBJ1-1, with D possibly being TRBD1 (5 bases). The CDR3 has 14 residues. Germline loops: CDR1 LNHDA, CDR2 SQIVND (reference sequence). The V end was cut by 7 bases, the J end by 2 bases, with 14 bases between. Written as DNA, the CDR3 is TGTGCCAGTACAAAAGGCAGGGATAACACTGAAGCTTTCTTT. As protein: CASTKGRDNTEAFF. Drawing the rest from reference TRBV19 and TRBJ1-1, the complete variable domain is DGGITQSPKYLFRKEGQNVTLSCEQNLNHDAMYWYRQDPGQGLRLIYYSQIVNDFQKGDIAEGYSVSREKKESFPLTVTSAQKNPTAFYLCASTKGRDNTEAFFGQGTRLTVV.